The entry below gives a single T cell receptor (beta chain) sequence along with its context. Its specificity is unknown. A much larger clone sits a single nucleotide away, making a read error possible. In germline, CDR1 is SGHVS, CDR2 FQNEAQ. The CDR3 is made up of 15 amino acids. This sample is part of a study of glioma-infiltrating T cells. Points from the study as a whole: Gliomas, especially low-grade, showed above-expected tissue-blood divergence; non-neoplastic patients showed below. Very few CDR3 sequences were shared between tissue and blood.

The iRepertoire nested amplicon-rescue multiplex PCR amplified TCR alpha and beta CDR3s from RNA. MiXCR, run by TCRdb on the multiplex PCR reads, gives a single entry per CDR3 protein. The sample consists of about 180,000 distinct CDR3 sequences, around 40% of them appearing once. V and J are TRBV7-8 and TRBJ1-5, with D possibly being TRBD1 (6 bases). The sequenced material came from glioma tissue, nonneoplastic brain tissue, or PBMCs (not recorded which). The sequence was collected from a human donor with low-grade glioma or glioblastoma, undergoing nonglioma brain surgery, or in good health (not recorded which). This CDR3 reads CATGLGGGGHQPKHF. The CDR3 DNA sequence: TGTGCCACCGGTTTGGGAGGGGGAGGCCATCAGCCCAAGCATTTT.